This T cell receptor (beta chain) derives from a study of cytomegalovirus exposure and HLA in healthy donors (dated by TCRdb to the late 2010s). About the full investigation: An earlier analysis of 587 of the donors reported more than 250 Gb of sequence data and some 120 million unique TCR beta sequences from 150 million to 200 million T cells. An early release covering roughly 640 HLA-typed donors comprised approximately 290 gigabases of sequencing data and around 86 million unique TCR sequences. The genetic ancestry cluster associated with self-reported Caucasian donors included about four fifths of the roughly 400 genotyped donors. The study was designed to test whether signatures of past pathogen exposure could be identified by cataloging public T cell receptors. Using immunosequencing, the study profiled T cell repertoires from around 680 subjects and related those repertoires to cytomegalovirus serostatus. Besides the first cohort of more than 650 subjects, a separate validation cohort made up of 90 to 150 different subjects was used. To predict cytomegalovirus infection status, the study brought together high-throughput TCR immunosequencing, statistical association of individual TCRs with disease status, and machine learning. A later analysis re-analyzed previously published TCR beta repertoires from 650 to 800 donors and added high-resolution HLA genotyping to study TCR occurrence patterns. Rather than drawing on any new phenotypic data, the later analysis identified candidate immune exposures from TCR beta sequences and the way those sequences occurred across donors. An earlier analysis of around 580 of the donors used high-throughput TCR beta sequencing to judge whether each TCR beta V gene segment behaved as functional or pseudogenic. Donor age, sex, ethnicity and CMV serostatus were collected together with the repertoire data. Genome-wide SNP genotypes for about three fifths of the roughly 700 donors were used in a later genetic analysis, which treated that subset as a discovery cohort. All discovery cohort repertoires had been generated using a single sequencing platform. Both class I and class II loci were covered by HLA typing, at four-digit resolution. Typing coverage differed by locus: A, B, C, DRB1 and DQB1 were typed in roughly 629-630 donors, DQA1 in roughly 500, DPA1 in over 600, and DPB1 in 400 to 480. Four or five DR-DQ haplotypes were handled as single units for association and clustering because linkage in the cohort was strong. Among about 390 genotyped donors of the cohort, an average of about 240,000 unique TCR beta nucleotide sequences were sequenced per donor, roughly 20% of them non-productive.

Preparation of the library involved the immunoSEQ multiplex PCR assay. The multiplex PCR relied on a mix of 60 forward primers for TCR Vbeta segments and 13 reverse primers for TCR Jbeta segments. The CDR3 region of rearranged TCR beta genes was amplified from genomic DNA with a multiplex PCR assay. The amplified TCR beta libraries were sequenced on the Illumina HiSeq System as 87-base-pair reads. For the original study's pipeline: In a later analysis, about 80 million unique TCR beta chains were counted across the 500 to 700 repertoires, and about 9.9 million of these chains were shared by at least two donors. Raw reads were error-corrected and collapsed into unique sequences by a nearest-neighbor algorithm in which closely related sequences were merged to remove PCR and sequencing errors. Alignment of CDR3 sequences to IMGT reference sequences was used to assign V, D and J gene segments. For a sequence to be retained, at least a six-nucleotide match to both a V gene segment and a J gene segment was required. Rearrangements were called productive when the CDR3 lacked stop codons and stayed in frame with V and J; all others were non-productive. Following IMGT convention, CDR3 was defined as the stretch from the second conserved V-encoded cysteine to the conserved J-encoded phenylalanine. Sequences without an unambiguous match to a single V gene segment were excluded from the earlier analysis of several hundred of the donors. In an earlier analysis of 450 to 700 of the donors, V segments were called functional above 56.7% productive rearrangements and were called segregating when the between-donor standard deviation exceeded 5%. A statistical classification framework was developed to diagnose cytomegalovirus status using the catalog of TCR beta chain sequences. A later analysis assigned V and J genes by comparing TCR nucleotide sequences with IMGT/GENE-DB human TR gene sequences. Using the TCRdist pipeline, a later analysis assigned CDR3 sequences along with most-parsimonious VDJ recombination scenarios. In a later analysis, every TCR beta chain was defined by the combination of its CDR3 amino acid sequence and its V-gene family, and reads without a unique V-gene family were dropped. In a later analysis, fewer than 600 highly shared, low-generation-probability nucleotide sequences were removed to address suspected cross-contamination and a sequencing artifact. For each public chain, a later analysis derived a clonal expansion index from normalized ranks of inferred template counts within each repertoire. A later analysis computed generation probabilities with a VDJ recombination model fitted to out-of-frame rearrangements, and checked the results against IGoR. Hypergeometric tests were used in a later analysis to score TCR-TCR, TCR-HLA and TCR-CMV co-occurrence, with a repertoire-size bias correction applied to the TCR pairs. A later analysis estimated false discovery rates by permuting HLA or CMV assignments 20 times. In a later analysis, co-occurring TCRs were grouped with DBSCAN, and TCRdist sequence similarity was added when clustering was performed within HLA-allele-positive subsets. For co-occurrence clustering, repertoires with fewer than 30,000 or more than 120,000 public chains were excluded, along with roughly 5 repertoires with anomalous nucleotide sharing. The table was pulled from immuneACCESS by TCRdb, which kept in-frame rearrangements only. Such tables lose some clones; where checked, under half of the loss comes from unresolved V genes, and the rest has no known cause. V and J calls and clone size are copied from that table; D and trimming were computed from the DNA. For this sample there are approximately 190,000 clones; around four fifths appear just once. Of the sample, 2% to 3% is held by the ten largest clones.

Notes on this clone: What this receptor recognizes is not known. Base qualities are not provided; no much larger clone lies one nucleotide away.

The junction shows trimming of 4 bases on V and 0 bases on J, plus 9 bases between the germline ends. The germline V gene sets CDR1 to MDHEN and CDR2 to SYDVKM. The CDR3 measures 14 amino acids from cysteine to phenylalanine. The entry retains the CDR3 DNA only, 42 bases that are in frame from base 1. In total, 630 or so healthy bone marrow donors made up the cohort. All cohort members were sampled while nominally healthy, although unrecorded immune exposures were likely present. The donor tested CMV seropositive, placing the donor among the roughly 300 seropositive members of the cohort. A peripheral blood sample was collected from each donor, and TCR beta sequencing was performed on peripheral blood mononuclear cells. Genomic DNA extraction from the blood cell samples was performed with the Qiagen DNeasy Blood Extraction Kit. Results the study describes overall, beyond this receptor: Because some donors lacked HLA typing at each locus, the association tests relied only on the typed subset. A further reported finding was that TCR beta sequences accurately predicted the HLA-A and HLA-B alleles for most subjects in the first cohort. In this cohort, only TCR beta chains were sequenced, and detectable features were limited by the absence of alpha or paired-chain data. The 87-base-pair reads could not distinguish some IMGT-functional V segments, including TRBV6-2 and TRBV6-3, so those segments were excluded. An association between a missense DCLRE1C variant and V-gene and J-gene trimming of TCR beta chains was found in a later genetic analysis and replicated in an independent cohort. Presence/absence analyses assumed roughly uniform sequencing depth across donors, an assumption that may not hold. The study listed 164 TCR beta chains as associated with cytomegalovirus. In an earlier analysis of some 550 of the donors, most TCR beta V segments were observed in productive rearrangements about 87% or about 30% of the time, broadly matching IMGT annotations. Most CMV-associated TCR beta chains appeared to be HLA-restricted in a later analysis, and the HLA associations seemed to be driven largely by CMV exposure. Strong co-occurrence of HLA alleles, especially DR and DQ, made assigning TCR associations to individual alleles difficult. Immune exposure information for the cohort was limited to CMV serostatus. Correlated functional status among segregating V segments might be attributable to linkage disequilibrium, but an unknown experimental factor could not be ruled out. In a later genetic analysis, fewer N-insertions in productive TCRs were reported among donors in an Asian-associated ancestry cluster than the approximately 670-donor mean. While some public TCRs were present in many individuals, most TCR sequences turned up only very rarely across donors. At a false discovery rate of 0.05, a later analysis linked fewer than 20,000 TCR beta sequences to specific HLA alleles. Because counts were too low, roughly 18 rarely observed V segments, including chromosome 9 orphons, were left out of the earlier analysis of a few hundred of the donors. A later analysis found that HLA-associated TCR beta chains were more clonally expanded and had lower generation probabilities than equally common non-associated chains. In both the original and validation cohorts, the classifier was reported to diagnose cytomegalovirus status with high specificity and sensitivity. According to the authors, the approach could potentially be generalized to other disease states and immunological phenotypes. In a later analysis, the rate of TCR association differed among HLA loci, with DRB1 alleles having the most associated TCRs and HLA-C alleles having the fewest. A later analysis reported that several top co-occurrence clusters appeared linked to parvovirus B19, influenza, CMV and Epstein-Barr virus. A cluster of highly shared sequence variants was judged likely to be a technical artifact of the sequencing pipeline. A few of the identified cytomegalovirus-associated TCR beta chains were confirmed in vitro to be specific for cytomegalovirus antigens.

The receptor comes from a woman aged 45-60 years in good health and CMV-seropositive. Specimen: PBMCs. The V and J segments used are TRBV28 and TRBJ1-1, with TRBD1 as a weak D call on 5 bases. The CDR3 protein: CASSSGGLNTEAFF. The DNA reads TGTGCCAGCAGTTCCGGGGGACTGAACACTGAAGCTTTCTTT.